The clone carrying this T cell receptor (beta chain) was observed a single time. This record belongs to a study of blood T cell repertoires in COVID-19. Per the original data handling: How many nucleated cells were present was estimated from reference gene primer amplification. Some clones are missing from TCRdb's copy, which holds only in-frame ones; the method was immunoSEQ multiplex PCR. V, J and clone size derive from that table, while D and trimming were established from the DNA sequence. The table has approximately 270,000 clones, 88% seen once; the top ten hold under 8%. Sequencing was done on a sample of peripheral blood. The receptor's source is a woman aged 25 to 39 with COVID-19, enrolled during active disease.

The CDR3 is CASSLSPIPPDGYTF. In DNA, the CDR3 is TGTGCCAGCAGTTTAAGCCCCATCCCGCCCGATGGCTACACCTTC. The chain uses TRBV6-2 or TRBV6-3 and TRBJ1-2; D is uncertain. V lost 4 bases to trimming and J lost 6 bases, with 18 bases between them. In germline, CDR1 is MNHEY, CDR2 SVGEGT. The CDR3 covers 15 residues.